This T cell receptor (beta chain) derives from a study of graft-versus-host responses after intestinal transplantation. Whole-study context: Recipients had transplants, and these were multivisceral, liver-intestinal, or isolated intestinal. Every transplant recipient was induced with anti-thymocyte globulin, then maintained on tacrolimus and steroids for roughly 3 years.

Findings and caveats of the study: Peak circulating GvH clone levels tracked with early post-transplant HvG declines.

In regard to this clone: Its target is unknown.

Per the germline V gene, CDR1 is MNHNS and CDR2 is SASEGT. The CDR3 is 15 residues long. V lost 5 bases and J 6 bases, leaving 19 bases between the germline ends. Sequenced by immunoSEQ multiplex PCR; TCRdb stores in-frame clones only, minus some. The data show more than 75,000 clones, with approximately 90% seen just once and approximately 0.3% held by the top ten. The chain uses TRBV6-1 and TRBJ1-2, with D perhaps TRBD1 (5 bases). The receptor was isolated from a human donor who was the organ donor for an intestinal transplant. The sample consisted of unstimulated CD4+ T cells sorted from spleen or lymph node cells, taken before transplant. The CDR3, as DNA: TGTGCCAGCAGTTTTCTCAGGGAATCTTGGAATGGCTACACCTTC. It encodes CASSFLRESWNGYTF.